This entry lists 26 T cell receptor beta chains sequenced from one sample in a study of CD8+ T cells in alopecia areata. RNA was isolated and reverse transcribed to cDNA, the sequencing template. Sequenced by immunoSEQ multiplex PCR; TCRdb stores in-frame clones only, minus some. The sample has around 250,000 clones; less than 80% are singletons. Sequencing used CD4+ T cells sorted from blood, obtained at week 0. Receptors originate from a human donor with alopecia areata.

For this clone: Other nucleotide sequences from this sample produce the same CDR3. The V and J genes are TRBV7-2 and TRBJ2-5; unclear D gene. There are 11 residues in the CDR3. Looked up from germline, CDR1 is SGHTA and CDR2 is FQGNSA. V was pared by 5 bases and J by 5 bases, with 6 bases between. In nucleotides, the CDR3 is TGTGCCAGCAGCCCGTTGGAGACCCAGTACTTC. Protein product: CASSPLETQYF.

The gene calls are TRBV5-6 and TRBJ2-4; D might be TRBD2 (5 bases). This CDR3 region has 12 residues. The germline CDR1 and CDR2 sequences are SGHDT and YYEEEE. V shed 1 base and J shed 7 bases, with 6 bases lying between them. CDR3 DNA: TGTGCCAGCAGCTTGTGGACTAACATTCAGTACTTC. Protein: CASSLWTNIQYF.

V and J are TRBV30 and TRBJ1-6; tentatively, D is TRBD1 (6 bases). Germline values: CDR1 GTSNPN, CDR2 SVGIG (reference sequence). V was cut by 7 bases and J by 6 bases, with 13 bases left in between. The CDR3 has 13 residues. The CDR3 sequence is CASGQSVNSPLHF. The CDR3, as DNA: TGTGCCTCTGGACAGTCTGTTAATTCACCCCTCCACTTT.

The V and J genes are TRBV29-1 and TRBJ2-7, with TRBD1 matching 7 bases. Trimming removed 4 bases from V and 5 bases from J; junction bases left unmatched: 8. The length of the CDR3 is 13 residues. Germline lookup yields CDR1 SQVTM and CDR2 ANQGSEA. The CDR3: CSVARDRNDEQYF. The CDR3, as DNA: TGCAGCGTTGCCCGGGACAGAAACGACGAGCAGTACTTC.

V and J are TRBV6-6 and TRBJ2-2; TRBD1 aligns across 7 bases. This CDR3 has 15 amino acids. V lost 2 bases to trimming and J lost 7 bases; unmatched junction nucleotides: 7. Germline loops: CDR1 MNHNY, CDR2 SVGAGI (reference sequence). This chain's CDR3 is CASSYIDRVIGELFF. CDR3 in DNA: TGTGCCAGCAGTTACATAGACAGGGTGATCGGGGAGCTGTTTTTT.

V is TRBV2 and J is TRBJ2-1; D uncertain. V shed 10 bases and J shed 8 bases, with 12 bases lying between them. Germline assignment: CDR1 SNHLY and CDR2 FYNNEI. The CDR3 covers 11 residues. The CDR3 region is CATLTVDEQFF. The CDR3, as DNA: TGTGCCACCCTCACTGTAGATGAGCAGTTCTTC.

The CDR3, as DNA: TGCGCCAGCAGCCATCAATTCGGGGCGGATTCACCCCTCCACTTT. Protein: CASSHQFGADSPLHF. The chain employs TRBV4-3 and TRBJ1-6, with D possibly being TRBD1 (5 bases). The germline CDR1 and CDR2 sequences are LGHNA and YSLEER. V lost 3 bases to trimming and J lost 8 bases, with 14 bases between them. This CDR3 spans 15 amino acids.

The V and J genes are TRBV7-9 and TRBJ1-1; 11 bases line up with TRBD1. Germline-derived CDR1 and CDR2 are SEHNR and FQNEAQ (reference sequence). This CDR3 has 14 amino acids. Trimming took 8 bases from V and 5 from J; bases not matched to a gene: 7. CDR3 sequence: CASAGQGAQTEAFF. CDR3 bases: TGTGCCAGCGCCGGACAGGGGGCACAAACTGAAGCTTTCTTT.

V gene TRBV5-1 combines with J gene TRBJ1-1, with a possible D match to TRBD1 (5 bases). With 4 bases removed from V and 7 bases from J, the gap between germline ends came to 14 bases. This CDR3 has 13 amino acids. Germline assignment: CDR1 SGHRS and CDR2 YFSETQ. The CDR3 DNA reads as TGCGCCAGCAGCCGCAGGGACCGTAATGAAGCTTTCTTT. Amino acid sequence: CASSRRDRNEAFF.

The J gene is TRBJ2-6, the V gene TRBV4-3, with a tentative D call TRBD1 (5 bases). Germline V lookup: CDR1 LGHNA, CDR2 YSLEER. The V end lost 3 bases, the J end lost 2 bases, and 5 bases lay between the germline ends. CDR3 length: 14 amino acids. For the CDR3, the DNA is TGCGCCAGCAGCCACAGGGCTGGGGCCAACGTCCTGACTTTC. Translating it yields CASSHRAGANVLTF.

The gene calls are TRBV7-2 and TRBJ2-7; 9 bases are shared with TRBD1. This CDR3 is 15 amino acids long. The germline V gene has CDR1 SGHTA and CDR2 FQGNSA. The junction had 10 bases not matched to a gene; V was cut back by 5 bases and J by 5 bases. The CDR3 is CASSLAGTGYNEQYF. DNA for the CDR3: TGTGCCAGCAGCCTGGCCGGGACAGGGTACAACGAGCAGTACTTC. Filled out from reference TRBV7-2 and TRBJ2-7, the complete variable domain reads GAGVSQSPSNKVTEKGKDVELRCDPISGHTALYWYRQSLGQGLEFLIYFQGNSAPDKSGLPSDRFSAERTGGSVSTLTIQRTQQEDSAVYLCASSLAGTGYNEQYFGPGTRLTVT.

There are many counts of this clone. This chain connects TRBV7-8 to TRBJ2-5, with 8 bases fitting TRBD1. Germline V CDR1 and CDR2: SGHVS, FQNEAQ. V lost 4 bases to trimming and J lost 4 bases; unmatched junction nucleotides: 11. This CDR3 spans 16 amino acids. The CDR3 reads CASSSQTGQGGETQYF. In DNA form, the CDR3 reads TGTGCCAGCAGCTCCCAAACCGGACAGGGAGGAGAGACCCAGTACTTC.

This rearrangement joins TRBV5-1 to TRBJ2-6; D unresolved. V lost 6 bases to trimming and J lost 3 bases, with 13 bases between them. This CDR3 spans 15 amino acids. From germline, CDR1 is SGHRS and CDR2 YFSETQ. For the CDR3, the DNA is TGCGCCAGCAACGAGCCGGTGAATGGGGCCAACGTCCTGACTTTC. Amino acids: CASNEPVNGANVLTF.

The chain recombines TRBV30 with TRBJ2-5, with D hard to call. CDR1 is GTSNPN and CDR2 is SVGIG in the germline V gene (reference sequence). The CDR3 sequence is 11 residues long. V lost 2 bases, J lost 5 bases, and 6 bases lay in between. The CDR3 nucleotides read TGTGCCTGGAGTCCCTCGGAGACCCAGTACTTC. It is translated as CAWSPSETQYF.

The chain couples TRBV19 to TRBJ1-5, with a possible D match to TRBD1 (5 bases). V dropped 1 base and J dropped 7 bases, with 14 bases sitting between them. This CDR3 region has 15 residues. Germline V gene lookup returns CDR1 LNHDA and CDR2 SQIVND (reference sequence). The CDR3 sequence: CASSIGGLQGQPQHF. In DNA form, the CDR3 reads TGTGCCAGTAGTATAGGTGGTCTCCAGGGCCAGCCCCAGCATTTT.

The V and J genes are TRBV20-1 and TRBJ2-1, with D possibly matching TRBD2 (7 bases). Trimming removed 8 bases from V and 6 bases from J, with 11 bases in between. Germline V lookup: CDR1 DFQATT, CDR2 SNEGSKA (reference sequence). The CDR3 is 11 residues long. CDR3 bases: TGCAGTCACCGGGGGGCCAATGAGCAGTTCTTC. This sequence encodes CSHRGANEQFF.

V and J are TRBV29-1 and TRBJ1-2; TRBD1 is a possible D gene (5 bases). V was clipped by 3 bases and J by 0 bases, with 11 bases between them. CDR1 is SQVTM and CDR2 is ANQGSEA in the germline V gene. The CDR3 contains 14 residues. CDR3 DNA: TGCAGCGTTGAGGCAGGGCGTACTAACTATGGCTACACCTTC. It specifies CSVEAGRTNYGYTF.

This clone was counted between two and nine times. The V gene is TRBV7-2, the J gene TRBJ1-5; 7 positions match TRBD1. Germline V gives CDR1 SGHTA, CDR2 FQGNSA. Losses at the gene ends were 2 bases for V and 3 bases for J; bases not matched to a gene: 4. This CDR3 is built from 15 residues. The CDR3 region has the DNA TGTGCCAGCAGCTTAAGGGGGCACCCCAATCAGCCCCAGCATTTT. Residues: CASSLRGHPNQPQHF.

The rearrangement links TRBV2 to TRBJ2-7, with D possibly matching TRBD1 (6 bases). CDR3 length equals 14 residues. Germline V gene lookup returns CDR1 SNHLY and CDR2 FYNNEI. The V end lost 7 bases, the J end lost 2 bases, and 15 bases lay between the germline ends. CDR3: CASTLWQGTYEQYF. The CDR3 region has the DNA TGTGCCAGCACCCTGTGGCAGGGGACCTACGAGCAGTACTTC.

The chain joins TRBV30 to TRBJ2-4; tentative D call: TRBD2 (5 bases). Germline CDR1 and CDR2: GTSNPN and SVGIG (reference sequence). V was cut by 5 bases and J by 0 bases, with 8 bases left in between. The CDR3 spans 13 residues. This CDR3 is CAWGLTAKNIQYF. The CDR3 nucleotides are TGTGCCTGGGGACTTACAGCCAAAAACATTCAGTACTTC. Supplemented by reference TRBV30 and TRBJ2-4, the full variable domain reads SQTIHQWPATLVQPVGSPLSLECTVEGTSNPNLYWYRQAAGRGLQLLFYSVGIGQISSEVPQNLSASRPQDRQFILSSKKLLLSDSGFYLCAWGLTAKNIQYFGAGTRLSVL.

The chain couples TRBV29-1 to TRBJ1-1; D is unresolved. Germline CDR1 reads SQVTM; CDR2 reads ANQGSEA. V was shortened by 4 bases and J by 0 bases, with 12 bases between the two germline ends. The CDR3 runs 14 residues. CDR3 DNA: TGCAGCGTTGGAGAAGCCCTATTGAACACTGAAGCTTTCTTT. This codes for CSVGEALLNTEAFF.

This clone was seen just once. V and J are TRBV4-3 and TRBJ1-6; no reliable D call. The CDR3 is 14 residues long. Germline loops: CDR1 LGHNA, CDR2 YSLEER. Trimming took 6 bases from V and 7 from J, leaving 13 bases between them. The CDR3 nucleotides read TGCGCCAGCAGACCCGGGCCAGGAAATTCACCCCTCCACTTT. Translating gives CASRPGPGNSPLHF.

The chain uses TRBV27 and TRBJ1-4; D gene unclear. The germline V gene encodes CDR1 MNHEY and CDR2 SMNVEV (reference sequence). V dropped 6 bases and J dropped 7 bases, with 12 bases sitting between them. The CDR3 is 13 residues long. Here the CDR3 reads CASREGVVEKLFF. The CDR3 bases are TGTGCCAGCAGGGAGGGAGTTGTTGAAAAACTGTTTTTT.

This clone was counted between two and nine times. The chain recombines TRBV23-1 with TRBJ2-7, with D uncertain. TRBV23-1 is reported as an ORF; its role is uncertain. This CDR3 comprises 16 residues. With 2 bases removed from V and 2 bases from J, the gap between germline ends came to 16 bases. Written as DNA, the CDR3 is TGCGCCAGCAGTCAAAGTTGTATCCTGGGCCCCTACGAGCAGTACTTC. It specifies CASSQSCILGPYEQYF.

This clone has just one count. This chain links TRBV30 with TRBJ1-5; tentative D call: TRBD1 (5 bases). Trimming pared 5 bases from V and 0 bases from J, leaving 8 bases between. CDR3 length: 13 amino acids. CDR1 and CDR2 from the germline V gene are GTSNPN and SVGIG (reference sequence). Here the CDR3 DNA reads TGTGCCTGGCAGGGTTCTAGCAATCAGCCCCAGCATTTT. Its protein product is CAWQGSSNQPQHF.

This sequence joins TRBV2 and TRBJ2-3; D not certain. Trimming left V 6 bases short and J 4 bases short, with 17 bases between. The V gene's germline CDR1 is SNHLY and CDR2 FYNNEI. The CDR3 runs 15 residues. CDR3 DNA sequence: TGTGCCAGCAGCCGTGGACGTGACCCATCAGATACGCAGTATTTT. Translated: CASSRGRDPSDTQYF. Supplemented by reference TRBV2 and TRBJ2-3, the full variable domain reads EPEVTQTPSHQVTQMGQEVILRCVPISNHLYFYWYRQILGQKVEFLVSFYNNEISEKSEIFDDQFSVERPDGSNFTLKIRSTKLEDSAMYFCASSRGRDPSDTQYFGPGTRLTVL.